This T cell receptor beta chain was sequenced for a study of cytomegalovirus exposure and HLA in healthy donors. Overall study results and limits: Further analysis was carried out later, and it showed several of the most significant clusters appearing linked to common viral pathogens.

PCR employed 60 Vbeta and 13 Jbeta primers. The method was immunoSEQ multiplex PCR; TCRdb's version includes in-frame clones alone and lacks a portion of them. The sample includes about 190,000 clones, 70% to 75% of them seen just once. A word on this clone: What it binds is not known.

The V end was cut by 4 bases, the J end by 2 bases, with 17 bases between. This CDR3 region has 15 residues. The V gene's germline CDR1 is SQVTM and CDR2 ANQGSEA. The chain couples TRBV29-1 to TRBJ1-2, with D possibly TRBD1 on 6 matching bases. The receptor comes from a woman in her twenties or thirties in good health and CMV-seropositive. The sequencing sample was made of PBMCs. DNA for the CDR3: TGCAGCGTTGTCGGCAGGGGCGGAAAAAACTATGGCTACACCTTC. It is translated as CSVVGRGGKNYGYTF.